These T cell receptor beta chains were read from a single sample in a study of OX40 agonist ivuxolimab in advanced cancers. TCRdb keeps only in-frame clones here, not all; method: immunoSEQ multiplex PCR. The sample contains roughly 150,000 clones, approximately 94% of which appear only once. Material: CD4+ or CD8+ T cells sorted from blood, obtained in a trial of the OX40 agonist ivuxolimab. The source is an adult with an advanced solid tumor such as melanoma, head and neck, liver or kidney cancer. The CDR3 runs from the conserved cysteine through the conserved F or W. The D gene is left open where the match is weak. For some rows the clone size is stated as once, few or many, or as a class when expanded; others skip it.

cdr3_aa cdr3_nt v_call d_call j_call clone_size
CASSPTTSGTETQYF TGCGCCAGCAGCCCCACGACTAGCGGAACAGAGACCCAGTACTTC TRBV5-1 TRBD2 TRBJ2-5 -
CASSYNGQGVGNIQYF TGTGCCAGCAGTTATAACGGACAGGGGGTAGGAAACATTCAGTACTTC TRBV6-5 TRBD1 TRBJ2-4 -
CASSSGTSGFRAKNIQYF TGTGCCAGCAGCTCCGGGACTAGCGGGTTCAGAGCCAAAAACATTCAGTACTTC TRBV7-2 TRBD2 TRBJ2-4 -
CASSTTWDSLGYGYTF TGTGCCAGCAGCACAACGTGGGACAGCTTAGGCTATGGCTACACCTTC TRBV5-6 TRBD1 TRBJ1-2 -
CASSLSRIGGYTF TGTGCCAGCAGTCTGAGCCGGATAGGAGGCTACACCTTC TRBV28 - TRBJ1-2 -
CASRLTSAAYNEQFF TGTGCCAGCAGATTGACTAGCGCCGCCTACAATGAGCAGTTCTTC TRBV27 TRBD2 TRBJ2-1 -
CAITQGQGSWANVLTF TGTGCCATCACCCAAGGACAGGGTAGCTGGGCCAACGTCCTGACTTTC TRBV10-3 TRBD1 TRBJ2-6 -
CSAWTKNTTIIWANTGELFF TGCAGCGCCTGGACTAAGAACACAACCATAATATGGGCGAACACCGGGGAGCTGTTTTTT TRBV29-1 - TRBJ2-2 -
CASSGASGETQYF TGTGCCAGCAGTGGGGCCTCGGGAGAGACCCAGTACTTC TRBV6-6 - TRBJ2-5 -
CASSPLYTSGRGVTQYF TGTGCCAGCTCACCACTATATACTAGCGGGAGAGGGGTTACGCAGTATTTT TRBV18 TRBD2 TRBJ2-3 -
CASSPPLRERKNEQFF TGTGCCAGCAGCCCACCTCTGAGGGAGAGGAAAAATGAGCAGTTCTTC TRBV7-8 - TRBJ2-1 -
CASNDAPGYGYTF TGTGCCAGTAACGACGCTCCAGGGTATGGCTACACCTTC TRBV19 - TRBJ1-2 -
CASRPAGASYNEQFF TGTGCCAGCAGACCAGCGGGGGCTTCATACAATGAGCAGTTCTTC TRBV7-2 TRBD2 TRBJ2-1 -
CASITGGDRPSEQYF TGTGCCAGCATCACCGGGGGGGACAGGCCCTCCGAGCAGTACTTC TRBV5-8 - TRBJ2-7 -
CASSLMRGPYEQYF TGTGCCAGCAGCCTCATGAGGGGGCCCTACGAGCAGTACTTC TRBV11-2 TRBD1 TRBJ2-7 -
CAGGRQGIYGYTF TGTGCCGGGGGCCGGCAGGGGATCTATGGCTACACCTTC TRBV2 - TRBJ1-2 once
CASSFERRGHTGELFF TGCGCCAGCAGCTTCGAGCGGAGGGGCCACACCGGGGAGCTGTTTTTT TRBV5-1 - TRBJ2-2 -
CASSATDRGGADTQYF TGTGCCAGCAGTGCAACGGACAGGGGCGGAGCAGATACGCAGTATTTT TRBV6-1 TRBD1 TRBJ2-3 -
CASNLRDRGQEAFF TGTGCCAGCAACCTCCGGGACAGGGGACAGGAAGCTTTCTTT TRBV7-9 TRBD1 TRBJ1-1 -
CASSSWTGTGEQYF TGCGCCAGCAGCTCCTGGACAGGGACGGGCGAGCAGTACTTC TRBV5-1 TRBD1 TRBJ2-7 -
CASSSLSGRGGYTF TGTGCCAGCAGCTCCCTTTCGGGTCGTGGCGGCTACACCTTC TRBV5-8 - TRBJ1-2 few
CASSPLAGPLLGEQYF TGTGCCAGCAGCCCACTCGCAGGCCCCCTACTAGGCGAGCAGTACTTC TRBV9 - TRBJ2-7 -
CASSPGRAPLNSPLHF TGCGCCAGCAGCCCAGGGCGGGCCCCCCTTAATTCACCCCTCCACTTT TRBV5-1 - TRBJ1-6 -
CASSPRTGSNSPLHF TGTGCCAGCAGCCCGAGGACAGGGAGTAATTCACCCCTCCACTTT TRBV7-2 TRBD1 TRBJ1-6 -
CASSYREGYTF TGTGCCAGCAGTTACCGTGAGGGCTACACCTTC TRBV28 - TRBJ1-2 once
CASSQDPSTTGSGNTIYF TGCGCCAGCAGCCAAGATCCCTCCACCACAGGGTCTGGAAACACCATATATTTT TRBV4-3 - TRBJ1-3 -
CAITRGPGQGANEQYF TGTGCCATCACCAGGGGACCGGGACAGGGAGCCAACGAGCAGTACTTC TRBV10-3 TRBD1 TRBJ2-7 -